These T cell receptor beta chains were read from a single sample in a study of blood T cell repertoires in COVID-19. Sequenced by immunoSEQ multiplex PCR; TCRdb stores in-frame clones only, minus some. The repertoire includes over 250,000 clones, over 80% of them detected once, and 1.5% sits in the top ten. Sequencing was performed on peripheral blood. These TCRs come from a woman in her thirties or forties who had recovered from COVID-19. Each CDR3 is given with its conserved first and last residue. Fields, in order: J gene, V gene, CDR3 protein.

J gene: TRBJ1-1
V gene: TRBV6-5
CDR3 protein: CASKKGVDTEAFF

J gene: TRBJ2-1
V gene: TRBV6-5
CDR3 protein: CASSYTESSYNEQFF

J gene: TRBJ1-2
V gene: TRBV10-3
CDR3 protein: CAISESRQAANYGYTF

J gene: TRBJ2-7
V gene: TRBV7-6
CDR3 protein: CASSLARSYTYEQYF

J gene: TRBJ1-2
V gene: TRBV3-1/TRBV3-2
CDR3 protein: CASRRTGTGKVRYTF

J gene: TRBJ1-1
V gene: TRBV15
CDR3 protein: CATSRGAGGAPEAFF

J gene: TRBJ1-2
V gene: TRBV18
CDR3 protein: CASSPRGQGVNYGYTF

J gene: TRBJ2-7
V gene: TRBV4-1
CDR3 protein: CASSHPWVGGEQYF

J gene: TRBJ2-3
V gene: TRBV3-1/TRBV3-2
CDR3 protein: CASSQDHGGGTDTQYF

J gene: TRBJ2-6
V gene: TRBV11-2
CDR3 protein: CASSARGRSGANVLTF

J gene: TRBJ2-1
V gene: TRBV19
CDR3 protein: CASSIVGATYNEQFF

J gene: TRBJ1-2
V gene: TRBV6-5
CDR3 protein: CASSYGEDYGYTF

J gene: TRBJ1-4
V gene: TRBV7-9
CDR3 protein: CASSIQGATNEKLFF

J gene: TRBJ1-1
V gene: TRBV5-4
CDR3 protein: CASSRRESGAWTEAFF

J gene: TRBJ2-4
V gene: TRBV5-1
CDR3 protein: CASSLVPENIQYF

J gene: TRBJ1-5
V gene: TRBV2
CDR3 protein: CASSEERNQPQHF

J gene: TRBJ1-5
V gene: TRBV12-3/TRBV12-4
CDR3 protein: CASITGPGQPQHF